This is a list of T cell receptor beta chains from one sample in a study of T-cell memory formation after mild COVID-19. One entry per CDR3 protein results from TCRdb running MiXCR on the 5' RACE reads. Counted here are approximately 560,000 distinct CDR3 sequences, roughly 17% occurring once; the ten biggest clones make up roughly 7.8%. Input material: PBMCs or a T cell subset sorted from them (not recorded which). The receptors were sampled from an adult woman who had mild COVID-19 (a few samples of this study predate the infection). Cell type and time point are not known. The CDR3 runs from the conserved cysteine through the conserved F or W. D genes are given only for firm matches. Clone size is not always given. Where it is, it says once, few, many or a class for expanded clones.

j_call clone_size v_call cdr3_length d_call cdr3_nt cdr3_aa
TRBJ2-3 NA TRBV30 13 NA TGTGCCTGGAGTCTTGAGGGGGCAGATACGCAGTATTTT CAWSLEGADTQYF
TRBJ2-5 few TRBV15 18 TRBD2 TGTGCCACCAGCAGAGATGCAGGGACTAGCGGGCACCAAGAGACCCAGTACTTC CATSRDAGTSGHQETQYF
TRBJ2-7 once TRBV20-1 11 TRBD2 TGCACCAGCGGGACCGACTACGAGCAGTACTTC CTSGTDYEQYF
TRBJ1-1 few TRBV7-9 15 TRBD1 TGTGCCAGCAGCTCGGCCTTGACAGGGATCACTGAAGCTTTCTTT CASSSALTGITEAFF
TRBJ2-7 few TRBV9 15 NA TGTGCCAGCAGCGTAACAGGGCGGGATCAGAACGAGCAGTACTTC CASSVTGRDQNEQYF
TRBJ2-3 few TRBV10-3 16 TRBD2 TGTGCCATCAGTGGGACTAGCGGGAGTAGCACAGATACGCAGTATTTT CAISGTSGSSTDTQYF
TRBJ2-5 few TRBV4-1 15 NA TGCGCCAGCAGCCAAGGCTCTGTGTCGGCGGAGACCCAGTACTTC CASSQGSVSAETQYF
TRBJ2-5 NA TRBV19 15 TRBD2 TGTGCCAGTAGTATGCGACTAGCGGGAGTAGAGACCCAGTACTTC CASSMRLAGVETQYF
TRBJ2-3 NA TRBV18 14 NA TGTGCCAGCTCACCTGGACAGACCACAGATACGCAGTATTTT CASSPGQTTDTQYF
TRBJ2-5 many TRBV5-1 14 NA TGCGCCAGCAGCTTGGTTGGGTTCGAAGAGACCCAGTACTTC CASSLVGFEETQYF
TRBJ1-1 NA TRBV30 13 TRBD1 TGTGCCTGGAGTAAACAGGGGGCAACTGAAGCTTTCTTT CAWSKQGATEAFF
TRBJ1-6 NA TRBV5-1 15 TRBD1 TGCGCCAGCAGCCCCCAGACAGGGACCAAGACACCCCTCCACTTT CASSPQTGTKTPLHF
TRBJ1-6 few TRBV20-1 20 TRBD1 TGCAGTGCTAGAGATCTTTACCCGGGACAGGGGTTAATTCAAGATTCACCCCTCCACTTT CSARDLYPGQGLIQDSPLHF
TRBJ1-2 few TRBV28 16 TRBD1 TGTGCCAGCAGCCGACAGGGGGACAGGAACCTCTATGGCTACACCTTC CASSRQGDRNLYGYTF
TRBJ1-1 once TRBV20-1 14 TRBD1 TGCAGTGCTAGGAAGGGGGCCTCGAACACTGAAGCTTTCTTT CSARKGASNTEAFF
TRBJ2-7 many TRBV18 12 NA TGTGCCAGCAGCCCTAGTTCCTACGAGCAGTACTTC CASSPSSYEQYF
TRBJ2-7 NA TRBV12-3/TRBV12-4 17 NA TGTGCCAGCAGCCCTACTAGCTTCTCAAGGGTTAGGTACGAGCAGTACTTC CASSPTSFSRVRYEQYF
TRBJ2-3 NA TRBV24-1 18 TRBD2 TGTGCCACCAGTGATCGCTCGGTGGCTAGCGGGAAAGGAGATACGCAGTATTTT CATSDRSVASGKGDTQYF
TRBJ1-2 NA TRBV7-9 13 NA TGTGCCAGCAGCTTGGACAGCTACTATGGCTACACCTTC CASSLDSYYGYTF
TRBJ1-1 few TRBV12-3/TRBV12-4 13 NA TGTGCCAGCATTAAGGACCTAAACACTGAAGCTTTCTTT CASIKDLNTEAFF
TRBJ2-5 many TRBV5-1 15 TRBD2 TGCGCCAGCAGCTTGGGACTAGCGGGGGAAGAGACCCAGTACTTC CASSLGLAGEETQYF
TRBJ2-3 many TRBV2 16 TRBD2 TGTGCCAGCAGTGATCGGCGGGAGGGCATGGGAGATACGCAGTATTTT CASSDRREGMGDTQYF
TRBJ2-5 many TRBV2 14 TRBD2 TGTGCCAGCAGCCCGGGCGGGGGGGCTGAGACCCAGTACTTC CASSPGGGAETQYF
TRBJ2-2 few TRBV12-3/TRBV12-4 18 NA TGTGCCAGCAGTTACGCAGGTGGACTGTTACAAAACACCGGGGAGCTGTTTTTT CASSYAGGLLQNTGELFF
TRBJ2-5 NA TRBV4-3 15 NA TGCGCCAGCAGCTTTTCCTCCGGGCCCCGGGAGACCCAGTACTTC CASSFSSGPRETQYF
TRBJ2-6 NA TRBV11-2 17 NA TGTGCCAGCAGCTTAGATCTTTGGGGGACCGGGGCCAACGTCCTGACTTTC CASSLDLWGTGANVLTF
TRBJ2-3 NA TRBV24-1 18 TRBD2 TGTGCCACCAGTGATGAAATGACTAGCGGACGACACCCTGATACGCAGTATTTT CATSDEMTSGRHPDTQYF
TRBJ2-7 few TRBV12-3/TRBV12-4 15 TRBD2 TGTGCCAGCAGTTTCGCGGGGGACCCAGCCTACGAGCAGTACTTC CASSFAGDPAYEQYF
TRBJ1-6 few TRBV12-3/TRBV12-4 15 TRBD1 TGTGCCAGCAGTTTGGACAGGGGAGGTGGTTCACCCCTCCACTTT CASSLDRGGGSPLHF
TRBJ1-1 many TRBV7-2 14 TRBD1 TGTGCCAGCAGACGACAGGGGGCCAACACTGAAGCTTTCTTT CASRRQGANTEAFF
TRBJ1-2 few TRBV12-3/TRBV12-4 11 NA TGTGCCAGCAGGACTGATGAGGGCTACACCTTC CASRTDEGYTF
TRBJ1-1 NA TRBV7-2 15 TRBD1 TGTGCCAGCAGCTCCTCGGGACAGACCAACACTGAAGCTTTCTTT CASSSSGQTNTEAFF
TRBJ1-2 NA TRBV4-1 15 NA TGCGCCAGCAGCCAAGCCAGGCAACCGGTCTATGGCTACACCTTC CASSQARQPVYGYTF
TRBJ1-1 few TRBV30 16 TRBD1 TGTGCCTGGAGTGATCCGGGGACAGGGGCGAGCACTGAAGCTTTCTTT CAWSDPGTGASTEAFF
TRBJ2-7 NA TRBV7-2 15 TRBD2 TGTGCCAGCAGTGGACTAGCGGGAAACTCCTACGAGCAGTACTTC CASSGLAGNSYEQYF
TRBJ2-5 few TRBV29-1 14 NA TGCAGCGTTGAGGGGCGGGGGACATCAGAGACCCAGTACTTC CSVEGRGTSETQYF
TRBJ2-3 few TRBV9 14 TRBD2 TGTGCCAGCAGCGAAAGCGGGGGAGCAGATACGCAGTATTTT CASSESGGADTQYF
TRBJ2-4 few TRBV5-1 15 NA TGCGCCAGCAGCTTGTCAGCCCCCACCAAAAACATTCAGTACTTC CASSLSAPTKNIQYF
TRBJ1-2 NA TRBV4-1 14 NA TGCGCCAGCAGCCAAGACCATGGGCCTAGTGGCTACACCTTC CASSQDHGPSGYTF
TRBJ2-2 NA TRBV11-3 15 NA TGTGCCAGCAGCTTAGTCCAGGGTCGGACCGGGGAGCTGTTTTTT CASSLVQGRTGELFF
TRBJ2-3 NA TRBV5-1 16 NA TGCGCCAGCAGCTTGGCCAAGGGGGAGAGCACAGATACGCAGTATTTT CASSLAKGESTDTQYF
TRBJ2-7 NA TRBV6-5 12 TRBD2 TGTGCCACTGGGGGGGGGTCCTACGAGCAGTACTTC CATGGGSYEQYF
TRBJ2-1 once TRBV7-2 17 NA TGTGCCAGCAGCTTGGAGGAGTGGTCGGGAAACGGGGATGAGCAGTTCTTC CASSLEEWSGNGDEQFF
TRBJ1-1 NA TRBV27 15 NA TGTGCCAGCAGTTTAGCGACGATAAGGGGAACTGAAGCTTTCTTT CASSLATIRGTEAFF
TRBJ1-5 NA TRBV7-9 16 NA TGTGCCAGCAGCTTAGCGGGAGGAAATAGCAATCAGCCCCAGCATTTT CASSLAGGNSNQPQHF
TRBJ1-4 few TRBV20-1 13 TRBD1 TGCAGTGCTTCATACAGGGGAGGGGAAAAACTGTTTTTT CSASYRGGEKLFF
TRBJ2-7 NA TRBV30 11 NA TGTGCCTGGGGGGTTGTACGAGAGCAGTACTTC CAWGVVREQYF
TRBJ2-1 many TRBV5-1 17 NA TGCGCCAGCAGCCTCTATACCCTCCGGGACATCTACAATGAGCAGTTCTTC CASSLYTLRDIYNEQFF
TRBJ1-3 few TRBV3-1 16 TRBD1 TGTGCCAGCAGCCCGATAGACAGGGCTGCTGGAAACACCATATATTTT CASSPIDRAAGNTIYF
TRBJ1-2 NA TRBV20-1 14 NA TGCAGTGCTAGAGTAGGAGGGGTCCGGTTTGGCTACACCTTC CSARVGGVRFGYTF